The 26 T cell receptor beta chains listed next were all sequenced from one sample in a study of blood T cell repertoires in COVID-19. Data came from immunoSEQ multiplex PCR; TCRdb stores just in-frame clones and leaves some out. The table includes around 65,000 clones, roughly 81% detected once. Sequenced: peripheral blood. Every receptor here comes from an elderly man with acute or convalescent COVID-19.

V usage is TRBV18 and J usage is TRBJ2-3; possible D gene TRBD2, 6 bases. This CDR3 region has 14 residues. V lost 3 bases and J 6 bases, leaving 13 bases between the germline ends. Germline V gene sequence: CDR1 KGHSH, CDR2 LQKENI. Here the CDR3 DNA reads TGTGCCAGCTCACCCGGGCGGGATAGCGATACGCAGTATTTT. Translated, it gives CASSPGRDSDTQYF.

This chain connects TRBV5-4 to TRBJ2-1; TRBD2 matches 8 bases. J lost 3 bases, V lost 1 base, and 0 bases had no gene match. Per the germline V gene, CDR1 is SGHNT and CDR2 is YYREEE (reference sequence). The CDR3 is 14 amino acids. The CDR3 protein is CASSLTSGYNEQFF. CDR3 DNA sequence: TGTGCCAGCAGCTTGACTAGCGGCTACAATGAGCAGTTCTTC.

CDR3 protein: CASSLGGGNDMFF. For the CDR3, the DNA is TGTGCCAGCAGCTTAGGCGGTGGCAATGATATGTTTTTT. V is TRBV7-9 and J is TRBJ1-4; D is ambiguous. Looked up from germline, CDR1 is SEHNR and CDR2 is FQNEAQ (reference sequence). This CDR3 contains 13 residues. V was trimmed by 1 base and J by 15 bases, leaving 15 bases between them.

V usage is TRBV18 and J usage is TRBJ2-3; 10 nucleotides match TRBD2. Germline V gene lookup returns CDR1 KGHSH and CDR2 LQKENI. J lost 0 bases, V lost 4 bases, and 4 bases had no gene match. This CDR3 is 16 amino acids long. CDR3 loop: CASSRLTSGSTDTQYF. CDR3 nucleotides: TGTGCCAGCTCACGATTGACTAGCGGGAGCACAGATACGCAGTATTTT. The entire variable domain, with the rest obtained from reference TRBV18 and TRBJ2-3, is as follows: NAGVMQNPRHLVRRRGQEARLRCSPMKGHSHVYWYRQLPEEGLKFMVYLQKENIIDESGMPKERFSAEFPKEGPSILRIQQVVRGDSAAYFCASSRLTSGSTDTQYFGPGTRLTVL.

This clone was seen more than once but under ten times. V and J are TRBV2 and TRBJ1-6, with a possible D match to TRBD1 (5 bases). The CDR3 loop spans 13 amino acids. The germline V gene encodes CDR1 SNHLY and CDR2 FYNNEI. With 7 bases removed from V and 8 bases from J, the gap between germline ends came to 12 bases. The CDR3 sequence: CASTPGIDSPLHF. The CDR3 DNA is TGTGCCAGCACACCAGGGATTGATTCACCCCTCCACTTT.

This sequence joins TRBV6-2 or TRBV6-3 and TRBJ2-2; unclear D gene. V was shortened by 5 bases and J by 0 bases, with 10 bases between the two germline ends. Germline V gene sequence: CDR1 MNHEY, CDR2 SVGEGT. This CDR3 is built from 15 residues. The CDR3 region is CASSRFRANTGELFF. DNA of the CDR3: TGTGCCAGCAGTCGGTTTCGCGCGAACACCGGGGAGCTGTTTTTT.

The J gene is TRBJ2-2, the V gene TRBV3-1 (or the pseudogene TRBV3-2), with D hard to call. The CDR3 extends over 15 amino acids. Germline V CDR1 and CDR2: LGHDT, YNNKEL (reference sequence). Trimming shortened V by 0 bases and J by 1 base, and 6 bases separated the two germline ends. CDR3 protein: CASSQDERNTGELFF. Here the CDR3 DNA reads TGTGCCAGCAGCCAAGATGAGCGGAACACCGGGGAGCTGTTTTTT.

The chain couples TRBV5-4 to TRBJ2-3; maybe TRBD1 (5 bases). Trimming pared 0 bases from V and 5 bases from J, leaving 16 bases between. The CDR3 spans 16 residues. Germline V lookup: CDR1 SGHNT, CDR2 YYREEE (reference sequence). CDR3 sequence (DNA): TGTGCCAGCAGCTTGGGACGACAGATGGTTAAAGATACGCAGTATTTT. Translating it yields CASSLGRQMVKDTQYF.

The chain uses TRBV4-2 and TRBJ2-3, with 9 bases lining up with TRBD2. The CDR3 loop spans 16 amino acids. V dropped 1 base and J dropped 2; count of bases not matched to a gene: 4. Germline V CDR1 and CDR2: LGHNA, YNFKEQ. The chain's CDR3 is CASSQGLAGNTDTQYF. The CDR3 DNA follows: TGTGCCAGCAGCCAAGGTCTAGCGGGGAACACAGATACGCAGTATTTT.

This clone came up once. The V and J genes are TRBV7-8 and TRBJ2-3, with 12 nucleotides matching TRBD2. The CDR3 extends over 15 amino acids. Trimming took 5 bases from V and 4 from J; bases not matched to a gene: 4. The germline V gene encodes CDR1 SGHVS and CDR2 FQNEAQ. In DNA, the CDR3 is TGTGCCAGCAGCCGACTAGCGGGAGCGCCAGATACGCAGTATTTT. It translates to CASSRLAGAPDTQYF.

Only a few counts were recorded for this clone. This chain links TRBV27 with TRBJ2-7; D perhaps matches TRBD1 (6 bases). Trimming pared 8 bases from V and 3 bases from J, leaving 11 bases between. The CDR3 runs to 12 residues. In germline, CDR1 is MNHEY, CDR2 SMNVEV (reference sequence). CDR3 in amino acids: CASRDRFYEQYF. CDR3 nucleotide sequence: TGTGCCAGCCGCGACAGGTTCTACGAGCAGTACTTC.

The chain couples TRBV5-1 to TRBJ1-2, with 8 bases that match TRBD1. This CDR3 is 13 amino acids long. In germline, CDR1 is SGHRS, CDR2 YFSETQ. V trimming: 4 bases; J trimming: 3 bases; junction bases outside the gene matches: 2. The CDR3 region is CASSEDRDYGYTF. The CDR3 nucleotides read TGCGCCAGCAGCGAGGACAGGGACTATGGCTACACCTTC.

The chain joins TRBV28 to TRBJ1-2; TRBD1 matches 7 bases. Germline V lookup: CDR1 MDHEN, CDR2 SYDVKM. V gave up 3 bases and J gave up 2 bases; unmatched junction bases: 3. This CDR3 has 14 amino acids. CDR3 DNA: TGTGCCAGCAGTTTGTGGACAGGAAACTATGGCTACACCTTC. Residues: CASSLWTGNYGYTF.

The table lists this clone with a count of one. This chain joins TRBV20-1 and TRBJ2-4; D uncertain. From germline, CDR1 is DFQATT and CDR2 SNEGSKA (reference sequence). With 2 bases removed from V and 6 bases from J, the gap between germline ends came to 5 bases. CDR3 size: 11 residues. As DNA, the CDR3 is TGCAGTGCTAGACAGGCAAACATTCAGTACTTC. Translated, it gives CSARQANIQYF.

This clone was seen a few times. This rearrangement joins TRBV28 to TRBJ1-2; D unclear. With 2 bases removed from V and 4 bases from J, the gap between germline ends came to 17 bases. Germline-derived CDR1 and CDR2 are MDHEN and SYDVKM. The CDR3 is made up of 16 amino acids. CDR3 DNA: TGTGCCAGCAGTTTAATCTCGGCAGGCCCAACCTATGGCTACACCTTC. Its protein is CASSLISAGPTYGYTF.

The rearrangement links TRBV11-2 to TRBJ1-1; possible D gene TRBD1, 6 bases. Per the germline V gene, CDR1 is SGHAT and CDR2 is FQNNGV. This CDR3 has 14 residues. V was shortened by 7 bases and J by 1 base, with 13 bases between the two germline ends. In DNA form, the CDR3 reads TGTGCCAGCAACAACCTCAGGGGGAACACTGAAGCTTTCTTT. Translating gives CASNNLRGNTEAFF.

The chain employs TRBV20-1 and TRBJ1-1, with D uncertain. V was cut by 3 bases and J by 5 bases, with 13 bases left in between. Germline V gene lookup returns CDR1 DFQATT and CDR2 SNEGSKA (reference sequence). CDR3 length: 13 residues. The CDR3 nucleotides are TGCAGTGCTAGTCAGGCAGTCAAAACTGAAGCTTTCTTT. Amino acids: CSASQAVKTEAFF.

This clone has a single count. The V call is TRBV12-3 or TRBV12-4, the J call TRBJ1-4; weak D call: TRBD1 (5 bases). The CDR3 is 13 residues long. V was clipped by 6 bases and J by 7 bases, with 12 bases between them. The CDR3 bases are TGTGCCAGCAGGCGGGACGGCGGTGAAAAACTGTTTTTT. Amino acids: CASRRDGGEKLFF.

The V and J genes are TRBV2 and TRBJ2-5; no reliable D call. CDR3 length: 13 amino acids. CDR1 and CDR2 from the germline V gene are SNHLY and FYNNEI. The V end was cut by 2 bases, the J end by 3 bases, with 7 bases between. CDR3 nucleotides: TGTGCCAGCAGTGAATATGTAGAAGAGACCCAGTACTTC. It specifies CASSEYVEETQYF.

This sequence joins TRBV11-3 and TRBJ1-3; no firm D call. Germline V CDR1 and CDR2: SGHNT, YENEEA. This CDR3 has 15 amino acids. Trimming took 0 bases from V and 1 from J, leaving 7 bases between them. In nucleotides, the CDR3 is TGTGCCAGCAGCTTAGACCCGGGATCTGGAAACACCATATATTTT. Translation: CASSLDPGSGNTIYF.

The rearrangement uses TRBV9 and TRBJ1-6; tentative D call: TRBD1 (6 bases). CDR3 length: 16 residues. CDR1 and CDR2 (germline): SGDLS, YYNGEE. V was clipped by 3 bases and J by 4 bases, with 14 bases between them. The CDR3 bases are TGTGCCAGCAGCGAGGGGGGGACGGTTTATAATTCACCCCTCCACTTT. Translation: CASSEGGTVYNSPLHF.

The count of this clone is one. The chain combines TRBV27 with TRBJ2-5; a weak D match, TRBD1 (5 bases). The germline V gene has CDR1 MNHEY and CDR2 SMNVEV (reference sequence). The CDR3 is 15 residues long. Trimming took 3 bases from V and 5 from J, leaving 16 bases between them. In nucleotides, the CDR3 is TGTGCCAGCAGTTTTCGGCAGGGAAATCGGGAGACCCAGTACTTC. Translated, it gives CASSFRQGNRETQYF.

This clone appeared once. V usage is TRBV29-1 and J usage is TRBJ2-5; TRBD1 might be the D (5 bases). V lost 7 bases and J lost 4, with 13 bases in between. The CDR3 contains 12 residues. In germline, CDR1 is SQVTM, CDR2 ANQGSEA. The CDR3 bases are TGCAGCGGGACCCGACAGAGAGAGACCCAGTACTTC. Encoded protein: CSGTRQRETQYF.

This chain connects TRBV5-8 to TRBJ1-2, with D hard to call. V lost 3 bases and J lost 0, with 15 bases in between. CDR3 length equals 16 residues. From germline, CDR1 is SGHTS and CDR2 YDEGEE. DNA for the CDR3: TGTGCCAGCAGCTCGTGGAGGGAAGGAGCTAACTATGGCTACACCTTC. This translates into CASSSWREGANYGYTF.

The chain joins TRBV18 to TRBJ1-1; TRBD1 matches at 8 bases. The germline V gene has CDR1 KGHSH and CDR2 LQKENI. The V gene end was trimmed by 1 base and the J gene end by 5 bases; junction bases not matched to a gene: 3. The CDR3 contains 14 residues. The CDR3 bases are TGTGCCAGCTCACCACTGACAGGGGATACTGAAGCTTTCTTT. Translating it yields CASSPLTGDTEAFF.

The CDR3 DNA is TGTGCCAGCAGCTTATCCGGGGATCAGCCCCAGCATTTT. Protein product: CASSLSGDQPQHF. The chain uses TRBV11-2 and TRBJ1-5, with D uncertain. Trimming shortened V by 2 bases and J by 5 bases, and 7 bases separated the two germline ends. The CDR3 covers 13 residues. CDR1 and CDR2 from the germline V gene are SGHAT and FQNNGV. Together with reference TRBV11-2 and TRBJ1-5, the CDR3 gives the full variable domain: EAGVAQSPRYKIIEKRQSVAFWCNPISGHATLYWYQQILGQGPKLLIQFQNNGVVDDSQLPKDRFSAERLKGVDSTLKIQPAKLEDSAVYLCASSLSGDQPQHFGDGTRLSIL.